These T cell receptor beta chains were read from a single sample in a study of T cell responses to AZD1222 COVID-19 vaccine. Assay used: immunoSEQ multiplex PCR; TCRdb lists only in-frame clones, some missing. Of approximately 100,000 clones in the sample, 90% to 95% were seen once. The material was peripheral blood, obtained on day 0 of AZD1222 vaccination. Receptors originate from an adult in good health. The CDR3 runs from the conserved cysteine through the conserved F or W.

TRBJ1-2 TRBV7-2 CASSLTEYGYTF
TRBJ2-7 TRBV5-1 CASSLRDYEQYF
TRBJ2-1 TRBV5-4 CASSLGQGAYNEQFF
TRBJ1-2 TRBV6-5 CASSYSGAGTHYGYTF
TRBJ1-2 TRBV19 CASNPLDSIYGYTF
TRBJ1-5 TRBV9 CASSFRPGFDQPQHF
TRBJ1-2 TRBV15 CATSRDTGNYLKDLNYGYTF
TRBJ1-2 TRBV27 CASSLTGNYGYTF
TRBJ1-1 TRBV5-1 CASSGGPMNTEAFF
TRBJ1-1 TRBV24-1 CATSDPGQGGQAFF
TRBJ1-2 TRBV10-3 CAISEPASSLNYTF
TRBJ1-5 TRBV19 CASSSGQGGDQPQHF
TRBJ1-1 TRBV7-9 CASSFGQGRVLVRDTEAFF
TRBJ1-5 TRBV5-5 CASSAGLLDNQPQHF
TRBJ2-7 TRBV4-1 CASSQLLGQGPYEQYF
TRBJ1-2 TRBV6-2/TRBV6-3 CASSYSIMTLDGYTF
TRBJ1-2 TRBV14 CASSRETGAGGYTF
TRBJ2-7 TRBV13 CASSLGPEQYF
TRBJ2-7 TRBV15 CATSRDVGQTYEQYF
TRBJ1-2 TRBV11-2 CASSPDRGFKGYTF
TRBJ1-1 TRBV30 CAWSGRGTEAFF
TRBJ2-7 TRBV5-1 CASRTGTGDEQYF
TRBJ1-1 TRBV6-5 CASPRWSDTEAFF
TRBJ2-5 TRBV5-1 CASRQDSWETQYF
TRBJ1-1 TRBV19 CASKAGWNTEAFF